These 2 T cell receptor beta chains were sequenced from one sample in a study of CD4+ T cells in melanoma. Sequencing used immunoSEQ multiplex PCR; TCRdb keeps in-frame clones, though not all of them. The sample shows 110,000 to 150,000 clones, nearly 95% of them seen only once. Receptor source: a human donor with melanoma.

The V and J genes are TRBV9 and TRBJ2-2; a weak D match, TRBD2 (6 bases). V lost 4 bases and J lost 5, with 18 bases in between. Looked up from germline, CDR1 is SGDLS and CDR2 is YYNGEE. This CDR3 has 16 amino acids. Written as DNA, the CDR3 is TGTGCCAGCAGCTCGCGGGGAGCCCCGAGTACCGGGGAGCTGTTTTTT. This sequence encodes CASSSRGAPSTGELFF.

This chain links TRBV2 with TRBJ2-1; possibly TRBD2 for D (6 bases). Germline V CDR1 and CDR2: SNHLY, FYNNEI. The V gene lost 11 bases and the J gene lost 2 bases, with 7 bases spanning the gap. This CDR3 is built from 11 residues. The CDR3 coding sequence is TGTGCCGGGGGGACCTACAATGAGCAGTTCTTC. Translated: CAGGTYNEQFF. The whole variable domain, filled in from reference TRBV2 and TRBJ2-1, reads EPEVTQTPSHQVTQMGQEVILRCVPISNHLYFYWYRQILGQKVEFLVSFYNNEISEKSEIFDDQFSVERPDGSNFTLKIRSTKLEDSAMYFCAGGTYNEQFFGPGTRLTVL.